The entry below describes one TCR beta chain. Its target is not known. The CDR3 totals 13 residues. Germline V gene sequence: CDR1 DFQATT, CDR2 SNEGSKA (reference sequence). V shed 6 bases and J shed 4 bases, with 15 bases lying between them. The data derive from a study of post-analysis software for immune sequencing data. Overall study context: Relapsing-remitting, secondary progressive and progressive-relapsing forms made up the multiple sclerosis disease courses. Study-wide results and caveats: Higher frequency in patients than in controls was seen for roughly five TRBV segments, with TRBV5-6, TRBV5-1 and TRBV20-1 among them.

Prepared TCR beta cDNA libraries contained unique molecular identifiers. TCRdb passed the PCR reads through MiXCR, listing each CDR3 protein once. The data contain around 400,000 distinct CDR3 sequences, approximately 42% of them singletons. Sample: blood. This TCR was sampled from a girl aged 2-10 years with multiple sclerosis. V is TRBV20-1 and J is TRBJ1-2, with D perhaps matching TRBD1 (5 bases). The CDR3 DNA is TGCAGTGCGGCCTCGGGGGGTGGCTATGGCTACACCTTC. Translation gives CSAASGGGYGYTF.